The clone carrying this T cell receptor (beta chain) was counted a few times. Its target is unknown. Compared with germline, one end of the junction differs, possibly owing to a read error. The data belong to a study of regulatory T cells in long-lasting Graves disease. Described time point: persistent/refractory GD, antithyroid drugs over 5 years with positive TRAb. Generation of the TCR library employed RNA extracted from PBMCs. Patients came from an endocrinology department in Xi'an, China. This CDR3 is 14 amino acids long. The germline gives CDR1 MGHRA, CDR2 YSYEKL. Study-wide results and caveats: TCR diversity was lower in persistent than newly diagnosed Graves' disease.

In building TCR beta libraries, iRepertoire HTBI primers were used together with Arm-PCR of CDR3 regions. TCRdb re-derived calls from the multiplex PCR reads in MiXCR, one entry per CDR3 protein. Found here are almost 350,000 distinct CDR3 sequences, about 20% of them singletons; the top ten hold approximately 31%. The V and J genes are TRBV4-1 and TRBJ1-2, with a tentative D call TRBD1 (5 bases). This clonotype was obtained from a female donor with Graves disease. The specimen comprised peripheral blood mononuclear cells (PBMCs), sampled when the disease was refractory, from a patient treated with antithyroid drugs. CDR3 sequence reads: CASSQEEGEAGYTF. Written as DNA, the CDR3 is TGTGCCAGCAGCCAAGAGGAAGGGGAGGCCGGCTACACCTTC.